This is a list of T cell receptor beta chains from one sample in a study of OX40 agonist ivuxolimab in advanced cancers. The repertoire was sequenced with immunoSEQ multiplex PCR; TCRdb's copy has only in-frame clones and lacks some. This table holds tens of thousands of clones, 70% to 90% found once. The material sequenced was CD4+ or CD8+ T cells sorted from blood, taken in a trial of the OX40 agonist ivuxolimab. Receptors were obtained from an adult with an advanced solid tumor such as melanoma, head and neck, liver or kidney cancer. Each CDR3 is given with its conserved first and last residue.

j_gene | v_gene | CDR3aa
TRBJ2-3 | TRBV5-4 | CASSLAGGDTQYF
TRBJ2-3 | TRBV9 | CASSDRPASGSSDTQYF
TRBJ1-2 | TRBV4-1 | CASSQDTQTSYGYTF
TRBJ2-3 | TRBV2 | CASSAPTSRYTDTQYF
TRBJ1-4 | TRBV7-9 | CASSFGTMDEKLFF
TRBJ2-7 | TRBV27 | CASSQDRNSYEQYF
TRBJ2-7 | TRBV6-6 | CASSYKREGSYEQYF
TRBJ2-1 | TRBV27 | CASIGFGNEQFF
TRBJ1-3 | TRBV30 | CAWNRGERNTIYF
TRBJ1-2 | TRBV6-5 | CASSYSDRVGYGYTF
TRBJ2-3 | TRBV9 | CASSVATGGAGGSRADTQYF
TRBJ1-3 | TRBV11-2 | CASSLQGGNTIYF
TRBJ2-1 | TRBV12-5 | CASGLAGGRDNEQFF
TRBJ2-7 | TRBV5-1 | CASSLASPYEQYF
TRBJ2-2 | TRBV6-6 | CASSPDAAGELFF
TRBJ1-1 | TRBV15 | CATSGRDRNLNTEAFF
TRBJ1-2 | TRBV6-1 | CASSERGNGYTF
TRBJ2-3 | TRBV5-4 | CASSLTGRGTDTQYF
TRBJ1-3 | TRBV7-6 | CASSSRDSPGNTIYF
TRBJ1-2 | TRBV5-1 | CASRRGYTF
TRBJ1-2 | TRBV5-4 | CASSLGPTGLGGYGYTF
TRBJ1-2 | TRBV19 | CASSIPEGLIGYTF
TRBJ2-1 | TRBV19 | CASSIDPTLGQFF
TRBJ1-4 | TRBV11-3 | CASSHLGGSEKLFF
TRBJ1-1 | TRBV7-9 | CASSWGQGTEAFF
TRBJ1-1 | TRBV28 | CASSLRDATEAFF
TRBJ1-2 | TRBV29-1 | CSTSDSIDYGYTF
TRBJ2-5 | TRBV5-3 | CARSLGQGIKETQYF
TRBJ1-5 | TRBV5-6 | CASSLFDREADQPQHF
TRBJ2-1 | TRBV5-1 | CASSLVLAGGYNEQFF
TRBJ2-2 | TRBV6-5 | CASSYFAPGELFF
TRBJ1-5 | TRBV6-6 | CASSTPRVGAIQPQHF
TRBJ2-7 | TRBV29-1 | CSVEFAGRSSYEQYF
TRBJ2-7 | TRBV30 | CASGLPYEQYF
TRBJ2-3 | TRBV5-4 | CASRGAGGSTDTQYF
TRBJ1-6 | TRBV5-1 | CASSLLGTSAQGQYNSPLHF